This TCR beta chain was recovered during a study of blood T cell repertoires in COVID-19. The wider study: PBMCs, B-cell-depleted T cells, or T cells provided the cDNA or gDNA that made up the material.

In the case of this clone: Within the sample, other DNA sequences also encode this same CDR3.

There are 15 residues in the CDR3. J gave up 5 bases and V 5 bases, and 8 bases lay outside the gene matches. Germline-derived CDR1 and CDR2 are MNHEY and SVGAGI. Original data processing: It was from reference gene primer amplification that nucleated cell counts were estimated. Some clones are missing from TCRdb's copy, which holds only in-frame ones; the method was immunoSEQ multiplex PCR. V and J calls and clone size are copied from that table; D and trimming were computed from the DNA. The profile shows roughly 160,000 clones, 86% of them singletons. The TCR originated in a man aged 18 to 30 with acute or convalescent COVID-19. The chain has TRBV6-5 and TRBJ1-4; 7 bases align to TRBD1. The sequenced sample was peripheral blood. The CDR3, as DNA: TGTGCCAGCAGTATCCGACAGGGAGTAAATGAAAAACTGTTTTTT. Its protein is CASSIRQGVNEKLFF.